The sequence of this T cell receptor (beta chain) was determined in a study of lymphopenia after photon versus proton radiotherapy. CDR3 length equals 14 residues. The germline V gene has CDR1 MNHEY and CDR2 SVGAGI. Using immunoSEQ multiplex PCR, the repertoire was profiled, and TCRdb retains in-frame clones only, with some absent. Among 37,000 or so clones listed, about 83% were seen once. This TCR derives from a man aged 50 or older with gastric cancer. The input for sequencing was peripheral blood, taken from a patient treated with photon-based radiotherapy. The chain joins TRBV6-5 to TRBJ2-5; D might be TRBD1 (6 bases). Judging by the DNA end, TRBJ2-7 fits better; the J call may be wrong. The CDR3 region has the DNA TGTGCCAGCAGTTCCCCGAGGGGGATGCACGAGCAGTACTTC. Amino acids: CASSSPRGMHEQYF.